The entry below describes one TCR beta chain. CD45RA+ naive and CD45RA-negative memory subsets were separated from CD4+ cells. This sample is drawn from a study of shared clonotypes between healthy human individuals. After removal of 4 bases from V and 4 bases from J, the junction contained 11 bases not matched to a gene. Germline V gene lookup returns CDR1 SGHNT and CDR2 YYREEE (reference sequence). This CDR3 is 16 amino acids long. Measured with immunoSEQ multiplex PCR; TCRdb has only the in-frame clones, and not every one. The data contain under 600,000 clones, around 97% of them seen just once; the ten biggest clones take up 0.055% to 0.07%.

The source of this sequence is a woman in her 30s in good health. What was sequenced was naive CD4+ T cells sorted from blood. The subset denotes: CD45RA+ positively selected. This chain uses TRBV5-4 with TRBJ2-3, with TRBD1 matching 8 bases. The CDR3 DNA sequence: TGTGCCAGCAGCAGGGGACGGACAGGGACAGCAGATACGCAGTATTTT. It yields the protein CASSRGRTGTADTQYF. Drawing the rest from reference TRBV5-4 and TRBJ2-3, the complete variable domain is ETGVTQSPTHLIKTRGQQVTLRCSSQSGHNTVSWYQQALGQGPQFIFQYYREEENGRGNFPPRFSGLQFPNYSSELNVNALELDDSALYLCASSRGRTGTADTQYFGPGTRLTVL.